A selection of T cell receptor beta chains follows, all from one sample in a study of blood T cell repertoires in COVID-19. Data came from immunoSEQ multiplex PCR; TCRdb stores just in-frame clones and leaves some out. The table lists 250,000 to 300,000 clones, around nine tenths of them singletons. Sequenced input: PBMCs or T cells enriched from blood (not recorded which). Receptors were obtained from a woman aged 30 to 39 who had recovered from COVID-19. Both conserved end residues are part of each CDR3. Each record gives: D gene, J gene, V gene, clone size, CDR3 DNA, CDR3 protein. A D gene is named only where the DNA matches it firmly. The size field is filled for only some rows; it gives once, few, many or a size class.

D: TRBD1; J: TRBJ2-1; V: TRBV2; size: .; DNA: TGTGCCAGCAGGCCGAGACAGGGGCACAATGAGCAGTTCTTC; CDR3: CASRPRQGHNEQFF
D: .; J: TRBJ1-1; V: TRBV30; size: .; DNA: TGTGCCTGGAGTAAGAGCGATTTGAACACTGAAGCTTTCTTT; CDR3: CAWSKSDLNTEAFF
D: TRBD1; J: TRBJ1-1; V: TRBV10-1; size: .; DNA: TGCGCCAGCAGAGACAGGGGGCTTACTGAAGCTTTCTTT; CDR3: CASRDRGLTEAFF
D: .; J: TRBJ2-7; V: TRBV3-1/TRBV3-2; size: .; DNA: TGTGCCAGCAGCCAAGACCCGAGGGCGTCCTACGAGCAGTACTTC; CDR3: CASSQDPRASYEQYF
D: TRBD2; J: TRBJ2-5; V: TRBV4-2; size: .; DNA: TGTGCCAGCAGCCAGGAGAGACTAGCGGAAGACGAGACCCAGTACTTC; CDR3: CASSQERLAEDETQYF
D: .; J: TRBJ2-2; V: TRBV21-1; size: .; DNA: TGTGCCAGCAGCACCCAGGGGGGACTGAACACCGGGGAGCTGTTTTTT; CDR3: CASSTQGGLNTGELFF
D: TRBD1; J: TRBJ2-1; V: TRBV30; size: .; DNA: TGTGCCTGGAGCGCCGGGACAGGGGGCCTAGATGAGCAGTTCTTC; CDR3: CAWSAGTGGLDEQFF
D: TRBD2; J: TRBJ2-7; V: TRBV28; size: .; DNA: TGTGCCAGCAGTTTATCTAGCGGGGGGACCTACGAGCAGTACTTC; CDR3: CASSLSSGGTYEQYF
D: TRBD2; J: TRBJ2-1; V: TRBV2; size: once; DNA: TGTGCCAGCACTAAGGGACTAGCGGGAGCTGAGCAGTTCTTC; CDR3: CASTKGLAGAEQFF
D: .; J: TRBJ1-1; V: TRBV18; size: once; DNA: TGTGCCAGCTCACCGGGCGGACAGAGAAGAACTGAAGCTTTCTTT; CDR3: CASSPGGQRRTEAFF
D: TRBD2; J: TRBJ2-7; V: TRBV6-2/TRBV6-3; size: few; DNA: TGTGCCAGCAGTTCAGGACTAGCGGGATCTGACGAGCAGTACTTC; CDR3: CASSSGLAGSDEQYF
D: .; J: TRBJ1-4; V: TRBV24-1; size: once; DNA: TGTGCCACCAGTGACATTAGCACAGGGGAAAAACTGTTTTTT; CDR3: CATSDISTGEKLFF
D: .; J: TRBJ2-7; V: TRBV28; size: .; DNA: TGTGCCAGCAGCAGACGAGGGGGACAAAGTGAGCAGTACTTC; CDR3: CASSRRGGQSEQYF
D: TRBD1; J: TRBJ1-6; V: TRBV24-1; size: .; DNA: TGTGCCACCAGTGACTACGCACAGGGGGAACGTTCACCCCTCCACTTT; CDR3: CATSDYAQGERSPLHF
D: .; J: TRBJ1-3; V: TRBV19; size: .; DNA: TGTGCCAGTAGTATGGACAGCCACTCTGGAAACACCATATATTTT; CDR3: CASSMDSHSGNTIYF
D: TRBD1; J: TRBJ1-5; V: TRBV28; size: .; DNA: TGTGCCAGCCGCCCTTCCGGGCAGGGGGATCAGCCCCAGCATTTT; CDR3: CASRPSGQGDQPQHF